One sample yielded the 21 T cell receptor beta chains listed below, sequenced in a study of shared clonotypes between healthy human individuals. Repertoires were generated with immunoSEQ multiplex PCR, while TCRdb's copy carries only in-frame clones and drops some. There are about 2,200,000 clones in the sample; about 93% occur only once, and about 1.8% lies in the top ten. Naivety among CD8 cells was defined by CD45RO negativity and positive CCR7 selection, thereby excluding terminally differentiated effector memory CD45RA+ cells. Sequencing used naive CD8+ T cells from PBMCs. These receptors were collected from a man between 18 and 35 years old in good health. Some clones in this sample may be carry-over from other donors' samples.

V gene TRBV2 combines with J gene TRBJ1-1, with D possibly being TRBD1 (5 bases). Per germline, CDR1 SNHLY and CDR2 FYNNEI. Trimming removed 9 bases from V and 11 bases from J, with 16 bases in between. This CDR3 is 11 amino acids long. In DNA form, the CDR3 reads TGTGCCAGTATTGGGGCCCGAGAGGCTTTCTTT. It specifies CASIGAREAFF.

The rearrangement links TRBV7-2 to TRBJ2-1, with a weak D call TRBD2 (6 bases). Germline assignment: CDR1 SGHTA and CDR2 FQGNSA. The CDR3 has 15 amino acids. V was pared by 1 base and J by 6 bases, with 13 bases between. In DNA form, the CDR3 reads TGTGCCAGCAGCTTAGAAGCGGACTACTTCAATGAGCAGTTCTTC. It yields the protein CASSLEADYFNEQFF.

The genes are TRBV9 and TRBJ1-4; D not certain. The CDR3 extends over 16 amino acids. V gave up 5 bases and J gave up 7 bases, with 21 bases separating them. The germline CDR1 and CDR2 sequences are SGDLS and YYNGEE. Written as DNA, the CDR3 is TGTGCCAGCAGTTCGCGGGCTCAGGACTCCTCTGAAAAACTGTTTTTT. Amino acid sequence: CASSSRAQDSSEKLFF.

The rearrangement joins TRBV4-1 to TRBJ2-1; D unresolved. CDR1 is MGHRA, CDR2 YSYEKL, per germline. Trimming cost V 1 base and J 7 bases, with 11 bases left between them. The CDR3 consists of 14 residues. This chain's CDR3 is CASSQVNAANEQFF. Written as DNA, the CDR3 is TGCGCCAGCAGCCAAGTCAACGCGGCAAATGAGCAGTTCTTC.

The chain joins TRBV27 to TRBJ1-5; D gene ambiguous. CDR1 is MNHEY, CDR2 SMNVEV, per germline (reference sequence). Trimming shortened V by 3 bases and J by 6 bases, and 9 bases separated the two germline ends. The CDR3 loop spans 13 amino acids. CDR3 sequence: CASSLGSFQPQHF. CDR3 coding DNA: TGTGCCAGCAGTTTGGGGTCGTTTCAGCCCCAGCATTTT.

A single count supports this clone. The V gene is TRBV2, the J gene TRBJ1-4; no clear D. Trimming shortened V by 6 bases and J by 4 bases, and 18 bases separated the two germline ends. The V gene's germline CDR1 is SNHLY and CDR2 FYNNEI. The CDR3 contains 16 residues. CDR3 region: CASSNLRTVVNEKLFF. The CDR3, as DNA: TGTGCCAGCAGCAATCTTCGGACGGTAGTTAATGAAAAACTGTTTTTT.

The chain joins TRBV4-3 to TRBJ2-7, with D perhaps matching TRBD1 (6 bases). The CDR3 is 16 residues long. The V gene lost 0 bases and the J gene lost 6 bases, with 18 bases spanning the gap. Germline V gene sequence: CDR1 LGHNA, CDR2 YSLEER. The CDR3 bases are TGCGCCAGCAGCCAAGATCGGGTTCAATTAGGGGGCGAGCAGTACTTC. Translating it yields CASSQDRVQLGGEQYF.

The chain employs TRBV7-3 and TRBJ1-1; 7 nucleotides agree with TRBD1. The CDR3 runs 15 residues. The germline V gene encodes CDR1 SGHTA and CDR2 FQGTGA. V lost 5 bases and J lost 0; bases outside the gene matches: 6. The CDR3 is CASSEATGLNTEAFF. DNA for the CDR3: TGTGCCAGCAGCGAGGCGACAGGGTTGAACACTGAAGCTTTCTTT.

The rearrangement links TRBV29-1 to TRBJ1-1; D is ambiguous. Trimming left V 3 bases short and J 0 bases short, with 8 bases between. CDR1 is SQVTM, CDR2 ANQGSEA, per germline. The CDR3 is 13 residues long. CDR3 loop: CSVEANMNTEAFF. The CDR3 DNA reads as TGCAGCGTTGAGGCAAATATGAACACTGAAGCTTTCTTT.

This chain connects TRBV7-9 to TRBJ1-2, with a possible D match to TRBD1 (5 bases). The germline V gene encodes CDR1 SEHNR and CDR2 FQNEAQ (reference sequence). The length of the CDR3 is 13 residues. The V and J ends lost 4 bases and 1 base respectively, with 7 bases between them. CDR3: CASSSTVNYGYTF. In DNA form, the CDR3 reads TGTGCCAGCAGCTCGACAGTTAACTATGGCTACACCTTC.

The CDR3 bases are TGCAGCGTGGTGGGACTAGCGGGAGAGCTGGGCGGGGAGCTGTTTTTT. It is translated as CSVVGLAGELGGELFF. The chain combines TRBV29-1 with TRBJ2-2; 14 nucleotides align to TRBD2. Trimming took 6 bases from V and 7 from J; bases not matched to a gene: 10. CDR1 and CDR2 from the germline V gene are SQVTM and ANQGSEA. The CDR3 runs 16 residues.

The CDR3: CASSLLGRGKRQETQYF. CDR3 nucleotides: TGTGCCAGCAGTTTACTGGGTCGGGGGAAAAGACAAGAGACCCAGTACTTC. The V and J genes are TRBV27 and TRBJ2-5, with a possible D match to TRBD2 (6 bases). This CDR3 contains 17 residues. V lost 2 bases to trimming and J lost 2 bases, with 18 bases between them. Germline V CDR1 and CDR2: MNHEY, SMNVEV (reference sequence).

The CDR3 bases are TGTGCCAGCAGCTTTCGGGTCACGGAGCAGTACTTC. It specifies CASSFRVTEQYF. The chain links TRBV5-6 to TRBJ2-7; D call uncertain. The V gene's germline CDR1 is SGHDT and CDR2 YYEEEE. V lost 2 bases and J 7 bases, leaving 10 bases between the germline ends. The CDR3 loop spans 12 amino acids.

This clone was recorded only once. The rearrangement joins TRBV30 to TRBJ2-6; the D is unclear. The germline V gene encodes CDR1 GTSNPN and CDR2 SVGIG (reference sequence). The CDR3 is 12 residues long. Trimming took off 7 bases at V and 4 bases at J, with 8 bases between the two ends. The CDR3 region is CAYLGGANVLTF. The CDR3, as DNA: TGTGCCTATTTGGGCGGGGCCAACGTCCTGACTTTC.

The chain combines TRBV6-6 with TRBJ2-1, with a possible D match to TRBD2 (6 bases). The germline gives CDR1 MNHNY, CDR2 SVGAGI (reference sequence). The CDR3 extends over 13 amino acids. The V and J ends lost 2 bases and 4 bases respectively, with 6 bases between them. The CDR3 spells CASSYGLYNEQFF. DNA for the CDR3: TGTGCCAGCAGTTACGGACTATACAATGAGCAGTTCTTC.

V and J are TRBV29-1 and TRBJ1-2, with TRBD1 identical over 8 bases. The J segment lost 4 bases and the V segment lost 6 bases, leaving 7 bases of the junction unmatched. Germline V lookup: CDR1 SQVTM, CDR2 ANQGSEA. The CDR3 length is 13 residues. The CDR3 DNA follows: TGCAGCGTGGCGGGACAGGAAGCCTATGGCTACACCTTC. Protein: CSVAGQEAYGYTF.

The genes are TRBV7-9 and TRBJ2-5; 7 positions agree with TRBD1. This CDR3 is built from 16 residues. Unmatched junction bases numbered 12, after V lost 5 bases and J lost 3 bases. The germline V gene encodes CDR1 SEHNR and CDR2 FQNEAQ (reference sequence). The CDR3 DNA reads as TGTGCCAGCAGCACCCGACAGGGAAGGTCGGAAGAGACCCAGTACTTC. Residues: CASSTRQGRSEETQYF.

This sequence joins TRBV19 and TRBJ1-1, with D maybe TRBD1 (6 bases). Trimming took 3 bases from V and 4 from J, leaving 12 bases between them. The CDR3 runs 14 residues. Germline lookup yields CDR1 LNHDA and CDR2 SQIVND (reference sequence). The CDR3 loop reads CASSITGIPTEAFF. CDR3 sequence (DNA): TGTGCCAGTAGTATCACAGGGATACCCACTGAAGCTTTCTTT.

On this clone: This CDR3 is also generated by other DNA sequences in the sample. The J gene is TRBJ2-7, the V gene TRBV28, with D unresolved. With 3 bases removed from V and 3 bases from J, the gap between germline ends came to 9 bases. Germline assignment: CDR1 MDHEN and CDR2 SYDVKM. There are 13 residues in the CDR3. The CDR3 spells CASSFRPNYEQYF. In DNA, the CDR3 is TGTGCCAGCAGTTTCCGGCCTAACTACGAGCAGTACTTC. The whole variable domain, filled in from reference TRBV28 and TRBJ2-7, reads DVKVTQSSRYLVKRTGEKVFLECVQDMDHENMFWYRQDPGLGLRLIYFSYDVKMKEKGDIPEGYSVSREKKERFSLILESASTNQTSMYLCASSFRPNYEQYFGPGTRLTVT.

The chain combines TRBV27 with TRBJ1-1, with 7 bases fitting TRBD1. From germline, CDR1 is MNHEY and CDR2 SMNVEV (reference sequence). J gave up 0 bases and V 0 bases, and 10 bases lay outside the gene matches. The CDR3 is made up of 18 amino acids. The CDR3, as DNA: TGTGCCAGCAGTTTATCTCCATTTGAGGGGGCAGTGAACACTGAAGCTTTCTTT. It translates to CASSLSPFEGAVNTEAFF.

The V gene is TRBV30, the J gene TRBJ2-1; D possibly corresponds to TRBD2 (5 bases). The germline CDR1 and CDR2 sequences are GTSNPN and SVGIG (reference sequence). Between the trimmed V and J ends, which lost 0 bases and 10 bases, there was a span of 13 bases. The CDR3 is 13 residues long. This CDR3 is CAWSVGMAREQFF. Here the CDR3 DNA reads TGTGCCTGGAGTGTCGGGATGGCAAGGGAGCAGTTCTTC.